A selection of T cell receptor beta chains follows, all from one sample in a study of T cell changes during pregnancy in multiple sclerosis. Clones were read by immunoSEQ multiplex PCR, and TCRdb kept only the in-frame ones, dropping some. The sample includes 130,000 or so clones, 96% of them seen just once. Specimen: peripheral blood, collected after pregnancy. The receptors were gathered from a female donor with multiple sclerosis, enrolled in a pregnancy study. Each CDR3 is given with its conserved first and last residue. Fields, in order: J gene, V gene, D gene, clone size, CDR3 protein, CDR3 DNA. D genes are given only for firm matches. Size tells how often a clone was seen (once, few, many) or the class of an expanded clone, and some rows leave it out.

j_gene: TRBJ2-3; v_gene: TRBV7-9; d_gene: .; abundance: .; CDR3aa: CASRRERDTQYF; CDR3nt: TGTGCCAGCAGGCGGGAACGGGATACGCAGTATTTT
j_gene: TRBJ2-1; v_gene: TRBV27; d_gene: TRBD2; abundance: .; CDR3aa: CASRTLGGAGQFF; CDR3nt: TGTGCCAGCAGAACGCTCGGGGGGGCTGGGCAGTTCTTC
j_gene: TRBJ2-2; v_gene: TRBV5-1; d_gene: TRBD1; abundance: .; CDR3aa: CASTSRTGGTGELFF; CDR3nt: TGCGCCAGCACCTCCCGGACAGGCGGGACCGGGGAGCTGTTTTTT
j_gene: TRBJ2-1; v_gene: TRBV29-1; d_gene: .; abundance: .; CDR3aa: CSVEKGAHEQFF; CDR3nt: TGCAGCGTTGAAAAGGGAGCCCATGAGCAGTTCTTC
j_gene: TRBJ2-7; v_gene: TRBV28; d_gene: .; abundance: .; CDR3aa: CASSLSGFDYEQYF; CDR3nt: TGTGCCAGCAGTTTATCGGGTTTCGACTACGAGCAGTACTTC
j_gene: TRBJ2-1; v_gene: TRBV4-2; d_gene: TRBD2; abundance: once; CDR3aa: CASSQVAMGLAGVGEQFF; CDR3nt: TGTGCCAGCAGCCAAGTGGCGATGGGGCTAGCGGGAGTCGGTGAGCAGTTCTTC
j_gene: TRBJ2-7; v_gene: TRBV5-5; d_gene: TRBD2; abundance: .; CDR3aa: CASSQGLLAGFSYEQYF; CDR3nt: TGTGCCAGCAGCCAGGGGCTACTAGCGGGATTCTCCTACGAGCAGTACTTC
j_gene: TRBJ2-1; v_gene: TRBV14; d_gene: TRBD2; abundance: once; CDR3aa: CASSLLTSGRAAEQFF; CDR3nt: TGTGCCAGCAGCCTATTGACTAGCGGGAGGGCCGCTGAGCAGTTCTTC
j_gene: TRBJ2-1; v_gene: TRBV9; d_gene: .; abundance: .; CDR3aa: CASSPQVRSSYNEQFF; CDR3nt: TGTGCCAGCAGCCCCCAAGTCCGGAGCTCCTACAATGAGCAGTTCTTC
j_gene: TRBJ2-3; v_gene: TRBV5-1; d_gene: .; abundance: .; CDR3aa: CASSLDTPSTDTQYF; CDR3nt: TGCGCCAGCAGCTTGGACACGCCTAGCACAGATACGCAGTATTTT
j_gene: TRBJ2-1; v_gene: TRBV9; d_gene: .; abundance: .; CDR3aa: CASSVVPGGGSPYNEQFF; CDR3nt: TGTGCCAGCAGCGTAGTCCCAGGGGGCGGGAGCCCCTACAATGAGCAGTTCTTC
j_gene: TRBJ1-4; v_gene: TRBV19; d_gene: TRBD1; abundance: .; CDR3aa: CASSTYRGLGEKLFF; CDR3nt: TGTGCCAGTAGTACCTACAGGGGGCTAGGTGAAAAACTGTTTTTT
j_gene: TRBJ2-7; v_gene: TRBV10-3; d_gene: TRBD1; abundance: .; CDR3aa: CAIRAPDRGPHEQYF; CDR3nt: TGTGCCATCAGGGCCCCCGACAGGGGCCCCCACGAGCAGTACTTC
j_gene: TRBJ1-3; v_gene: TRBV27; d_gene: TRBD1; abundance: .; CDR3aa: CASSLSPGTGRGNTIYF; CDR3nt: TGTGCCAGCAGTTTATCGCCCGGGACAGGGCGAGGAAACACCATATATTTT
j_gene: TRBJ1-2; v_gene: TRBV19; d_gene: .; abundance: .; CDR3aa: CASSIGGGSGYTF; CDR3nt: TGTGCCAGTAGTATAGGGGGAGGGTCCGGCTACACCTTC
j_gene: TRBJ2-5; v_gene: TRBV28; d_gene: TRBD1; abundance: once; CDR3aa: CASSSAGTGGQETQYF; CDR3nt: TGTGCCAGCAGTTCCGCCGGGACAGGGGGCCAAGAGACCCAGTACTTC
j_gene: TRBJ2-1; v_gene: TRBV9; d_gene: TRBD2; abundance: .; CDR3aa: CASSVGLLAGAYNEQFF; CDR3nt: TGTGCCAGCAGCGTAGGATTACTAGCGGGAGCATACAATGAGCAGTTCTTC
j_gene: TRBJ2-4; v_gene: TRBV4-2; d_gene: TRBD1; abundance: once; CDR3aa: CASSQDRSRGLDIQYF; CDR3nt: TGTGCCAGCAGCCAAGATAGGTCCAGGGGGCTTGACATTCAGTACTTC
j_gene: TRBJ2-7; v_gene: TRBV19; d_gene: .; abundance: .; CDR3aa: CASSIRVGSYEQYF; CDR3nt: TGTGCCAGTAGTATACGGGTCGGTTCCTACGAGCAGTACTTC
j_gene: TRBJ2-1; v_gene: TRBV5-4; d_gene: .; abundance: .; CDR3aa: CASSLDPRGNEQFF; CDR3nt: TGTGCCAGCAGCTTGGACCCCAGGGGCAATGAGCAGTTCTTC
j_gene: TRBJ2-7; v_gene: TRBV19; d_gene: TRBD2; abundance: .; CDR3aa: CASSIALAGSYEQYF; CDR3nt: TGTGCCAGTAGTATAGCACTAGCGGGCTCTTACGAGCAGTACTTC
j_gene: TRBJ2-7; v_gene: TRBV5-4; d_gene: .; abundance: once; CDR3aa: CASSLGGPSGSYEQYF; CDR3nt: TGTGCCAGCAGCTTGGGGGGACCAAGCGGGTCCTACGAGCAGTACTTC
j_gene: TRBJ2-2; v_gene: TRBV4-2; d_gene: TRBD2; abundance: .; CDR3aa: CASSQEVLAATGELFF; CDR3nt: TGTGCCAGCAGCCAAGAGGTCCTAGCGGCGACCGGGGAGCTGTTTTTT
j_gene: TRBJ1-2; v_gene: TRBV15; d_gene: .; abundance: .; CDR3aa: CATSRDPNRPNYGYTF; CDR3nt: TGTGCCACCAGCAGAGATCCGAACAGGCCTAACTATGGCTACACCTTC
j_gene: TRBJ2-5; v_gene: TRBV27; d_gene: .; abundance: .; CDR3aa: CASSFERVGTQYF; CDR3nt: TGTGCCAGCAGTTTCGAGCGCGTTGGGACCCAGTACTTC
j_gene: TRBJ1-1; v_gene: TRBV7-2; d_gene: TRBD1; abundance: .; CDR3aa: CASSLVAQGRTEAFF; CDR3nt: TGTGCCAGCAGCTTAGTCGCACAGGGGAGGACTGAAGCTTTCTTT
j_gene: TRBJ1-5; v_gene: TRBV4-3; d_gene: .; abundance: .; CDR3aa: CASSQEEGQPQHF; CDR3nt: TGCGCCAGCAGCCAGGAGGAGGGTCAGCCCCAGCATTTT
j_gene: TRBJ1-2; v_gene: TRBV27; d_gene: .; abundance: .; CDR3aa: CASSSGPWGDYGYTF; CDR3nt: TGTGCCAGCAGTTCAGGGCCCTGGGGGGACTATGGCTACACCTTC
j_gene: TRBJ1-2; v_gene: TRBV6-4; d_gene: TRBD1; abundance: .; CDR3aa: CASSDSINRGVLGSYTF; CDR3nt: TGTGCCAGCAGTGACTCAATTAACAGGGGCGTCCTCGGGAGCTACACCTTC
j_gene: TRBJ1-5; v_gene: TRBV6-5; d_gene: .; abundance: .; CDR3aa: CASSDRPSNQPQHF; CDR3nt: TGTGCCAGCAGTGACAGGCCTAGCAATCAGCCCCAGCATTTT
j_gene: TRBJ2-7; v_gene: TRBV25-1; d_gene: .; abundance: .; CDR3aa: CASAGVLGNYEQYF; CDR3nt: TGTGCCAGCGCCGGGGTCCTAGGCAACTACGAGCAGTACTTC
j_gene: TRBJ2-5; v_gene: TRBV6-5; d_gene: .; abundance: .; CDR3aa: CASSYSRGEETQYF; CDR3nt: TGTGCCAGCAGTTACTCGCGGGGCGAAGAGACCCAGTACTTC
j_gene: TRBJ1-2; v_gene: TRBV25-1; d_gene: TRBD1; abundance: .; CDR3aa: CASSGRDRGRGYTF; CDR3nt: TGTGCCAGCAGTGGTCGGGACAGGGGGCGCGGCTACACCTTC
j_gene: TRBJ2-5; v_gene: TRBV5-1; d_gene: TRBD2; abundance: .; CDR3aa: CASSLGLAGEVRQETQYF; CDR3nt: TGCGCCAGCAGCTTAGGACTAGCGGGAGAGGTGAGGCAAGAGACCCAGTACTTC
j_gene: TRBJ2-1; v_gene: TRBV18; d_gene: TRBD1; abundance: .; CDR3aa: CASSRTGQNEQFF; CDR3nt: TGTGCCAGCTCTCGGACAGGGCAGAATGAGCAGTTCTTC
j_gene: TRBJ2-1; v_gene: TRBV5-1; d_gene: .; abundance: .; CDR3aa: CASSFRMDVNEQFF; CDR3nt: TGCGCCAGCAGCTTCAGGATGGATGTCAATGAGCAGTTCTTC
j_gene: TRBJ2-2; v_gene: TRBV29-1; d_gene: .; abundance: .; CDR3aa: CSVFRGTGELFF; CDR3nt: TGCAGCGTTTTCAGGGGAACCGGGGAGCTGTTTTTT
j_gene: TRBJ2-1; v_gene: TRBV9; d_gene: TRBD2; abundance: .; CDR3aa: CASSPPGTSGTHQQFF; CDR3nt: TGTGCCAGCAGCCCCCCCGGGACTAGCGGGACCCACCAGCAGTTCTTC
j_gene: TRBJ2-5; v_gene: TRBV21-1; d_gene: .; abundance: .; CDR3aa: CASSIRDRGQETQYF; CDR3nt: TGTGCCAGCAGCATTAGGGACAGGGGGCAAGAGACCCAGTACTTC
j_gene: TRBJ2-7; v_gene: TRBV7-2; d_gene: .; abundance: .; CDR3aa: CASSPPRGRPAYEQYF; CDR3nt: TGTGCCAGCAGCCCCCCCAGGGGGAGGCCGGCCTACGAGCAGTACTTC
j_gene: TRBJ2-3; v_gene: TRBV28; d_gene: TRBD1; abundance: .; CDR3aa: CASDRDSDTQYF; CDR3nt: TGTGCCAGCGACCGGGACAGCGATACGCAGTATTTT
j_gene: TRBJ2-7; v_gene: TRBV7-2; d_gene: .; abundance: .; CDR3aa: CASSSQGGVGEQYF; CDR3nt: TGTGCCAGCAGTTCTCAAGGGGGGGTGGGGGAGCAGTACTTC
j_gene: TRBJ1-1; v_gene: TRBV6-4; d_gene: .; abundance: .; CDR3aa: CASSDAQGTEAFF; CDR3nt: TGTGCCAGCAGTGACGCCCAGGGCACTGAAGCTTTCTTT
j_gene: TRBJ2-1; v_gene: TRBV29-1; d_gene: TRBD2; abundance: .; CDR3aa: CSVVSRGRGLEQFF; CDR3nt: TGCAGCGTTGTTTCGCGCGGGAGAGGGTTGGAGCAGTTCTTC
j_gene: TRBJ2-1; v_gene: TRBV6-4; d_gene: .; abundance: .; CDR3aa: CASSAPSGHNVDSSYNEQFF; CDR3nt: TGTGCCAGCAGTGCCCCCTCTGGGCACAACGTAGATAGCTCCTACAATGAGCAGTTCTTC
j_gene: TRBJ2-1; v_gene: TRBV2; d_gene: .; abundance: .; CDR3aa: CASSVERVNEQFF; CDR3nt: TGTGCCAGCAGTGTTGAGCGCGTCAATGAGCAGTTCTTC
j_gene: TRBJ2-1; v_gene: TRBV7-2; d_gene: .; abundance: .; CDR3aa: CASSLRVPRGEQFF; CDR3nt: TGTGCCAGCAGCTTAAGGGTCCCCAGGGGAGAGCAGTTCTTC
j_gene: TRBJ2-1; v_gene: TRBV29-1; d_gene: .; abundance: .; CDR3aa: CSARGGGQGTFF; CDR3nt: TGCAGCGCCCGGGGAGGGGGGCAGGGGACGTTCTTC
j_gene: TRBJ2-2; v_gene: TRBV2; d_gene: TRBD2; abundance: .; CDR3aa: CASRGLVSAGELFF; CDR3nt: TGTGCCAGCAGGGGACTAGTCAGCGCCGGGGAGCTGTTTTTT
j_gene: TRBJ2-5; v_gene: TRBV10-3; d_gene: .; abundance: .; CDR3aa: CAISDKETQYF; CDR3nt: TGTGCCATCAGTGATAAAGAGACCCAGTACTTC
j_gene: TRBJ1-1; v_gene: TRBV6-6; d_gene: TRBD1; abundance: .; CDR3aa: CASSTGGMNTEAFF; CDR3nt: TGTGCCAGCAGTACAGGGGGGATGAACACTGAAGCTTTCTTT
j_gene: TRBJ1-1; v_gene: TRBV18; d_gene: .; abundance: .; CDR3aa: CASSPPYSGDRTEAFF; CDR3nt: TGTGCCAGCTCACCACCGTATTCAGGGGATCGCACTGAAGCTTTCTTT
j_gene: TRBJ2-7; v_gene: TRBV27; d_gene: TRBD1; abundance: .; CDR3aa: CASSRGPGEQYF; CDR3nt: TGTGCCAGTTCCAGGGGGCCAGGCGAGCAGTACTTC
j_gene: TRBJ1-1; v_gene: TRBV28; d_gene: .; abundance: few; CDR3aa: CASSPLQGFNTEAFF; CDR3nt: TGTGCCAGCAGTCCTCTACAGGGATTCAACACTGAAGCTTTCTTT
j_gene: TRBJ2-3; v_gene: TRBV5-5; d_gene: .; abundance: .; CDR3aa: CASSLEGASTDTQYF; CDR3nt: TGTGCCAGCAGCTTGGAAGGGGCTAGCACAGATACGCAGTATTTT
j_gene: TRBJ2-7; v_gene: TRBV7-2; d_gene: TRBD1; abundance: .; CDR3aa: CASSSGQGGEQYF; CDR3nt: TGTGCCAGCAGCTCAGGACAGGGGGGCGAGCAGTACTTC
j_gene: TRBJ1-1; v_gene: TRBV19; d_gene: TRBD1; abundance: .; CDR3aa: CASIEGAAYMNTEAFF; CDR3nt: TGTGCCAGTATCGAGGGGGCGGCCTATATGAACACTGAAGCTTTCTTT
j_gene: TRBJ2-7; v_gene: TRBV29-1; d_gene: .; abundance: once; CDR3aa: CSASSTRGVPRTYEQYF; CDR3nt: TGCAGCGCCTCCTCCACCCGGGGTGTCCCTAGGACCTACGAGCAGTACTTC
j_gene: TRBJ2-5; v_gene: TRBV9; d_gene: .; abundance: .; CDR3aa: CASSDGVDQETQYF; CDR3nt: TGTGCCAGCAGCGACGGGGTTGATCAAGAGACCCAGTACTTC
j_gene: TRBJ2-3; v_gene: TRBV6-1; d_gene: TRBD2; abundance: .; CDR3aa: CASSEAERESTDTQYF; CDR3nt: TGTGCCAGCAGTGAAGCGGAGCGGGAGAGCACAGATACGCAGTATTTT